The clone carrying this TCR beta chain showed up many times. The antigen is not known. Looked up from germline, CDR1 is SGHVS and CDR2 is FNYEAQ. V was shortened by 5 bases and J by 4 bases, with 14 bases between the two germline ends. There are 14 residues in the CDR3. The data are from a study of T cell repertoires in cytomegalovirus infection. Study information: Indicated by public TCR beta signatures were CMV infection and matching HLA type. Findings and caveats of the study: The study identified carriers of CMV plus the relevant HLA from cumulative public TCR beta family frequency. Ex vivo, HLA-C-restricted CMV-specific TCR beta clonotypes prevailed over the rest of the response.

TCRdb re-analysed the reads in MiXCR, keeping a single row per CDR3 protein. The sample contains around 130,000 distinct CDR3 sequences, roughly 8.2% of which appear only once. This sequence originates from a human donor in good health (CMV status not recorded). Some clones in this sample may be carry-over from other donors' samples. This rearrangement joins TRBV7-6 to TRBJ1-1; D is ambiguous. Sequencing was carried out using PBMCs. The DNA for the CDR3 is TGTGCCAGCAGCCTCTGGGGAGGTGGCACTGAAGCTTTCTTT. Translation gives CASSLWGGGTEAFF.